The clone carrying this T cell receptor beta chain showed up just a few times. Primed by a sample-barcoded 5' primer and a J-beta primer mix, a second PCR proceeded for 7 to 11 cycles. TCRdb reprocessed the 5' RACE reads with MiXCR, giving one entry per CDR3 protein. Among about 930,000 distinct CDR3 sequences listed, 29% were seen once. Germline V gene data show CDR1 as DFQATT and CDR2 as SNEGSKA (reference sequence). CDR3 length: 17 amino acids. Trimming removed 5 bases at V and 2 bases at J, with 24 bases between. These data belong to a study of blood T cells in healthy people across ages. These data also formed part of another study, on T cells of mothers and their children. Turning to that study: Samples came from three healthy Caucasian mothers and their six children. The output of TCR recombination is shaped by thymic selection similarly in related and unrelated pairs.

This sequence was found in a woman between 40 and 50 years old in good health. Sequenced: blood. The rearrangement uses TRBV20-1 and TRBJ1-2, with D possibly being TRBD1 (5 bases). CDR3 residues: CSARIWSGTERNYGYTF. CDR3 DNA sequence: TGCAGTGCTCGCATATGGAGTGGGACGGAGCGCAACTATGGCTACACCTTC.